Below, one T cell receptor beta chain is given with its context. The sample comes from a study of blood T cell repertoires in COVID-19. Study-wide background: The United States, Italy and Spain were the sources of the acute and convalescent COVID-19 samples. The cDNA or gDNA used as material had been derived from T cells, B-cell-depleted T cells, or PBMCs.

Germline CDR1 reads SGDLS; CDR2 reads YYNGEE. J was trimmed by 5 bases and V by 6 bases; bases with no gene match: 8. The CDR3 runs 15 residues. Profiled with immunoSEQ multiplex PCR; TCRdb holds only in-frame clones, not every one. The table lists 170,000 or so clones, about 86% of them singletons. Sequencing was carried out using peripheral blood. The chain uses TRBV9 and TRBJ2-3; 11 nucleotides align to TRBD2. This sequence was found in a man aged 50-60 years with active or convalescent COVID-19. The CDR3, as DNA: TGTGCCAGCACGGGACTAGCGGACCGGCGAGATACGCAGTATTTT. Protein product: CASTGLADRRDTQYF.